Presented here are 29 T cell receptor beta chains from one specimen sequenced in a study of CD4 T cells in relation to SARS-CoV-2 and coronaviruses. Antigen specificity for these receptors is unknown. Before the COVID-19 pandemic, during about 2010-2018, CD4+ T cells were taken from unexposed donors. CD4+ T cells were isolated from the cells after nine to eleven days of culture. Some clones are missing from TCRdb's copy, which holds only in-frame ones; the method was immunoSEQ multiplex PCR. The table shows 16,000 or so clones, with 60% to 80% occurring only once. Specimen: CD4+ T cells from PBMCs, cultured in vitro. The receptors derive from a human donor in good health.

V is TRBV9 and J is TRBJ2-5; 9 positions agree with TRBD2. Germline V gene lookup returns CDR1 SGDLS and CDR2 YYNGEE. V lost 1 base and J lost 3; bases outside the gene matches: 7. The CDR3 is 16 residues long. The DNA for the CDR3 is TGTGCCAGCAGCGTACTACTCGCGGGAGGGGAAGAGACCCAGTACTTC. This sequence encodes CASSVLLAGGEETQYF.

This CDR3 reads CSASKGLKETQYF. CDR3 nucleotides: TGCAGTGCTAGTAAAGGATTAAAAGAGACCCAGTACTTC. The rearrangement uses TRBV20-1 and TRBJ2-5; no clear D. This CDR3 comprises 13 residues. V lost 3 bases, J lost 3 bases, and 11 bases lay in between. From germline, CDR1 is DFQATT and CDR2 SNEGSKA (reference sequence).

CDR3 in DNA: TGCGCCAGCAGCCCGGGACTAGCGGGAGGGTTGGGGCAGTTCTTC. As protein: CASSPGLAGGLGQFF. The rearrangement links TRBV4-1 to TRBJ2-1; 16 positions match TRBD2. V was pared by 4 bases and J by 12 bases, with 6 bases of the junction left unmatched. Germline CDR1 and CDR2: MGHRA and YSYEKL. This CDR3 is built from 15 residues.

In its sample, this clone was seen a few times. The rearrangement links TRBV2 to TRBJ2-1, with D unclear. Germline V gene data show CDR1 as SNHLY and CDR2 as FYNNEI. The CDR3 loop spans 13 amino acids. V lost 7 bases and J 5 bases, leaving 12 bases between the germline ends. The CDR3 loop is CASTPGRDNEQFF. In DNA, the CDR3 is TGTGCCAGCACCCCGGGTCGGGACAATGAGCAGTTCTTC.

The chain combines TRBV28 with TRBJ1-4; D unclear. V lost 10 bases, J lost 4 bases, and 16 bases lay in between. CDR1 is MDHEN and CDR2 is SYDVKM in the germline V gene. CDR3 length equals 14 residues. Written as DNA, the CDR3 is TGTGCCACTAGAAGCGGGTCAAATAATGAAAAACTGTTTTTT. This encodes CATRSGSNNEKLFF. Looking up the rest from reference TRBV28 and TRBJ1-4 gives the full variable domain: DVKVTQSSRYLVKRTGEKVFLECVQDMDHENMFWYRQDPGLGLRLIYFSYDVKMKEKGDIPEGYSVSREKKERFSLILESASTNQTSMYLCATRSGSNNEKLFFGSGTQLSVL.

The rearrangement links TRBV29-1 to TRBJ1-1; D may be TRBD1 (5 bases). Germline values: CDR1 SQVTM, CDR2 ANQGSEA. The CDR3 covers 14 residues. Trimming cost V 2 bases and J 5 bases, with 15 bases left between them. CDR3 sequence: CSVERQSAGTEAFF. The CDR3 DNA is TGCAGCGTTGAACGACAGTCGGCGGGGACTGAAGCTTTCTTT.

The chain links TRBV11-3 to TRBJ2-2; D is uncertain. The CDR3 totals 14 residues. Trimming pared 1 base from V and 5 bases from J, leaving 8 bases between. Germline assignment: CDR1 SGHNT and CDR2 YENEEA. The CDR3 here is CASSLATWTGELFF. In nucleotides, the CDR3 is TGTGCCAGCAGCTTAGCAACGTGGACCGGGGAGCTGTTTTTT.

J is TRBJ2-7 and V is TRBV20-1; the D is unclear. CDR3 length: 11 amino acids. CDR1 is DFQATT and CDR2 is SNEGSKA in the germline V gene (reference sequence). V lost 5 bases and J 7 bases, leaving 12 bases between the germline ends. Here the CDR3 DNA reads TGCAGTGCTGGAACAAGCTGGGAGCAGTACTTC. Encoded protein: CSAGTSWEQYF.

Only a few counts were recorded for this clone. The chain employs TRBV6-4 and TRBJ1-1; no reliable D call. The ends were cut back, 6 bases at V and 1 base at J, with 9 bases in the middle. CDR3 length: 13 amino acids. The V gene's germline CDR1 is MRHNA and CDR2 SNTAGT. The CDR3 is CASRTQRNTEAFF. CDR3 nucleotide sequence: TGTGCCAGCAGAACCCAGAGGAACACTGAAGCTTTCTTT.

The V and J genes are TRBV27 and TRBJ1-2, with 7 nucleotides matching TRBD1. The germline V gene encodes CDR1 MNHEY and CDR2 SMNVEV (reference sequence). Trimming at V came to 6 bases and at J to 7 bases, leaving 14 bases not matched to a gene. The CDR3 extends over 15 amino acids. The CDR3, as DNA: TGTGCCAGCAGGGCGGGGCAGGGGGGCTTCGGTGGCTACACCTTC. It codes for CASRAGQGGFGGYTF.

This chain links TRBV5-1 with TRBJ2-5, with D perhaps being TRBD1 or TRBD2 (5 bases each). Trimming took off 4 bases at V and 5 bases at J, with 30 bases between the two ends. Germline loops: CDR1 SGHRS, CDR2 YFSETQ. The CDR3 runs to 19 residues. CDR3 coding DNA: TGCGCCAGCAGCCTGGGGCTGGGGACGGGACCCAGCCTCAGGGAGACCCAGTACTTC. This codes for CASSLGLGTGPSLRETQYF.

V is TRBV5-4 and J is TRBJ2-5; D possibly uses TRBD1 or TRBD2 (5 bases each). The germline V and J ends were trimmed by 8 bases and 4 bases, with 21 bases remaining between them. CDR1 is SGHNT, CDR2 YYREEE, per germline (reference sequence). The CDR3 sequence is 15 residues long. The CDR3 DNA reads as TGTGCCAGAAGACCACCCGGGACCCTTGGAGAGACCCAGTACTTC. Translating gives CARRPPGTLGETQYF.

This chain connects TRBV18 to TRBJ2-2; D is perhaps TRBD1 (5 bases). Trimming cost V 2 bases and J 6 bases, with 13 bases left between them. Germline assignment: CDR1 KGHSH and CDR2 LQKENI. The CDR3 contains 15 residues. The CDR3: CASSPSIRAAGELFF. CDR3 nucleotides: TGTGCCAGCTCACCATCGATCAGGGCCGCCGGGGAGCTGTTTTTT.

The sample holds a few counts of this clone. The J gene is TRBJ1-4, the V gene TRBV5-1, with 8 positions matching TRBD1. J lost 8 bases, V lost 4 bases, and 10 bases had no gene match. This CDR3 comprises 15 residues. In germline, CDR1 is SGHRS, CDR2 YFSETQ. CDR3 in DNA: TGCGCCAGCAGCGACCAGGACAGGGCGAGAGAAAAACTGTTTTTT. Translating it yields CASSDQDRAREKLFF.

The V call is TRBV9, the J call TRBJ2-7; the match to TRBD1 covers 9 bases. The trim removed 2 bases at V and 9 bases at J, leaving 15 bases unmatched. Per the germline V gene, CDR1 is SGDLS and CDR2 is YYNGEE. The CDR3 is 16 residues long. CDR3 coding DNA: TGTGCCAGCAGCGTGGGAGGGCAGGGACAGGGATTGGGGCAGTACTTC. Protein: CASSVGGQGQGLGQYF.

The chain recombines TRBV6-5 with TRBJ1-1; D unclear. Germline CDR1 reads MNHEY; CDR2 reads SVGAGI. The CDR3 has 11 residues. V gave up 5 bases and J gave up 3 bases, with 4 bases separating them. CDR3 sequence: CASSRDTEAFF. CDR3 bases: TGTGCCAGCAGTAGAGACACTGAAGCTTTCTTT.

V is TRBV5-1 and J is TRBJ2-1; tentative D call: TRBD1 (5 bases). The germline gives CDR1 SGHRS, CDR2 YFSETQ. With 1 base removed from V and 0 bases from J, the gap between germline ends came to 8 bases. The CDR3 spans 15 residues. As DNA, the CDR3 is TGCGCCAGCAGCTTGAGCCAGGGCTCCTACAATGAGCAGTTCTTC. It codes for CASSLSQGSYNEQFF.

The chain joins TRBV3-1 (or the pseudogene TRBV3-2) to TRBJ2-1; TRBD1 aligns across 7 bases. CDR1 is LGHDT, CDR2 YNNKEL, per germline (reference sequence). After removal of 2 bases from V and 10 bases from J, the junction contained 11 bases not matched to a gene. The CDR3 extends over 15 amino acids. The CDR3 DNA is TGTGCCAGCAGCCAAATGTCGACAGGGTTGGGGGAGCAGTTCTTC. Its protein product is CASSQMSTGLGEQFF.

This clone was counted between two and nine times. The rearrangement joins TRBV5-4 to TRBJ2-2; D not certain. The germline V gene encodes CDR1 SGHNT and CDR2 YYREEE (reference sequence). The CDR3 runs to 15 residues. Between the trimmed V and J ends, which lost 0 bases and 3 bases, there was a span of 9 bases. The CDR3, as DNA: TGTGCCAGCAGCTTGGGTGCCTTTGACACCGGGGAGCTGTTTTTT. Translated, it gives CASSLGAFDTGELFF.

The chain joins TRBV5-1 to TRBJ2-5; TRBD2 might be the D (5 bases). The germline V and J ends were trimmed by 0 bases and 5 bases, with 11 bases remaining between them. Germline assignment: CDR1 SGHRS and CDR2 YFSETQ. The CDR3 covers 14 residues. Here the CDR3 reads CASSLGEGWETQYF. The CDR3 nucleotides read TGCGCCAGCAGCTTGGGAGAGGGTTGGGAGACCCAGTACTTC.

This clone is medium-sized. This sequence joins TRBV28 and TRBJ1-4, with D hard to call. The V end lost 7 bases, the J end lost 0 bases, and 18 bases lay between the germline ends. CDR1 and CDR2 from the germline V gene are MDHEN and SYDVKM. This CDR3 is built from 17 residues. In DNA, the CDR3 is TGTGCCAGCATTCGTTGGGATAGCGCGGCAACTAATGAAAAACTGTTTTTT. Its protein is CASIRWDSAATNEKLFF.

The sample holds a few counts of this clone. The rearrangement uses TRBV2 and TRBJ2-7; D not resolved. With 6 bases removed from V and 0 bases from J, the gap between germline ends came to 6 bases. The CDR3 loop spans 12 amino acids. Per the germline V gene, CDR1 is SNHLY and CDR2 is FYNNEI. CDR3 nucleotide sequence: TGTGCCAGCAGGCGGAACTCCTACGAGCAGTACTTC. It encodes CASRRNSYEQYF.

The chain links TRBV18 to TRBJ2-3; no firm D call. The CDR3 is made up of 14 amino acids. CDR1 and CDR2 from the germline V gene are KGHSH and LQKENI. V lost 5 bases and J 0 bases, leaving 9 bases between the germline ends. CDR3 amino acids: CASSKDRSTDTQYF. CDR3 sequence (DNA): TGTGCCAGCTCAAAGGACCGTAGCACAGATACGCAGTATTTT.

The chain carries TRBV5-1 and TRBJ2-5, with 10 bases matching TRBD1. J lost 1 base, V lost 4 bases, and 7 bases had no gene match. There are 16 residues in the CDR3. In germline, CDR1 is SGHRS, CDR2 YFSETQ. CDR3 in amino acids: CASSSGTGDRQETQYF. CDR3 nucleotides: TGCGCCAGCAGCAGCGGGACAGGGGACCGCCAAGAGACCCAGTACTTC.

This chain's CDR3 is CASSSILLQGEGYTF. The DNA of the CDR3 is TGTGCCAGCAGCTCCATTTTGTTGCAGGGCGAGGGCTACACCTTC. The V gene is TRBV7-9, the J gene TRBJ1-2, with D maybe TRBD1 (5 bases). The V end was cut by 4 bases, the J end by 8 bases, with 20 bases between. This CDR3 is 15 amino acids long. Germline lookup yields CDR1 SEHNR and CDR2 FQNEAQ (reference sequence). Variable domain in full (rest from reference TRBV7-9 and TRBJ1-2): DTGVSQNPRHKITKRGQNVTFRCDPISEHNRLYWYRQTLGQGPEFLTYFQNEAQLEKSRLLSDRFSAERPKGSFSTLEIQRTEQGDSAMYLCASSSILLQGEGYTFGSGTRLTVV.

This clone has just one count. The chain joins TRBV5-1 to TRBJ2-7, with TRBD1 matching 12 bases. The CDR3 sequence is 19 residues long. Germline V gene lookup returns CDR1 SGHRS and CDR2 YFSETQ. The V gene end was trimmed by 2 bases and the J gene end by 5 bases; junction bases not matched to a gene: 17. CDR3 amino acids: CASSFTFGRGTGGSDEQYF. Here the CDR3 DNA reads TGCGCCAGCAGCTTTACCTTCGGGAGGGGGACAGGGGGCTCGGACGAGCAGTACTTC. The full variable domain, in which reference TRBV5-1 and TRBJ2-7 provide the parts outside the CDR3, is KAGVTQTPRYLIKTRGQQVTLSCSPISGHRSVSWYQQTPGQGLQFLFEYFSETQRNKGNFPGRFSGRQFSNSRSEMNVSTLELGDSALYLCASSFTFGRGTGGSDEQYFGPGTRLTVT.

This clone was seen a handful of times. The V call is TRBV25-1, the J call TRBJ2-1; 7 positions match TRBD1. With 7 bases clipped from V and 7 bases from J, the junction kept 7 bases outside the gene matches. This CDR3 is 13 amino acids long. Germline V gene lookup returns CDR1 MGHDK and CDR2 SYGVNS. The CDR3, as DNA: TGTGCCAGCAACCGGGACAGTATGAATGAGCAGTTCTTC. Its translation is CASNRDSMNEQFF.

This rearrangement joins TRBV24-1 to TRBJ2-5; 7 bases are shared with TRBD2. CDR3 length: 15 amino acids. Germline V gene data show CDR1 as KGHDR and CDR2 as SFDVKD. J lost 1 base, V lost 7 bases, and 8 bases had no gene match. CDR3 nucleotides: TGTGCCACCAGGCCTAGCGGAAGCCCCCAAGAGACCCAGTACTTC. Translated: CATRPSGSPQETQYF.

V gene TRBV3-1 (or the pseudogene TRBV3-2) combines with J gene TRBJ1-2; 8 nucleotides line up with TRBD1. V lost 1 base, J lost 2 bases, and 9 bases stayed unmatched. The length of the CDR3 is 17 residues. Germline assignment: CDR1 LGHDT and CDR2 YNNKEL (reference sequence). The chain's CDR3 is CASSQVGYGQGNYGYTF. In nucleotides, the CDR3 is TGTGCCAGCAGCCAAGTTGGATACGGACAGGGAAACTATGGCTACACCTTC.